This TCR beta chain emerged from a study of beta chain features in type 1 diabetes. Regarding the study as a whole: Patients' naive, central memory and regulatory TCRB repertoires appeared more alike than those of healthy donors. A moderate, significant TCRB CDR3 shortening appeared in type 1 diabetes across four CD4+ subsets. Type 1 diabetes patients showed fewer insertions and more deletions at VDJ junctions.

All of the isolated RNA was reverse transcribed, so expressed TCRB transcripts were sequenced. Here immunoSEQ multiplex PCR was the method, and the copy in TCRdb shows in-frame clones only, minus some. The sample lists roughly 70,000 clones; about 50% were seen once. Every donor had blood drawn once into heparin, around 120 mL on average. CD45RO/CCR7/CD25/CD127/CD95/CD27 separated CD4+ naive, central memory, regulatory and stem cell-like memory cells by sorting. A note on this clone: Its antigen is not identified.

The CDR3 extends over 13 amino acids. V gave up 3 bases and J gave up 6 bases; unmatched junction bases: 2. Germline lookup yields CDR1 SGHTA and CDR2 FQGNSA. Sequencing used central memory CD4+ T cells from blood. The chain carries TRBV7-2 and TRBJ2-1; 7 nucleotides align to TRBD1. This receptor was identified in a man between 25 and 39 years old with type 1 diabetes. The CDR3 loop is CASSFGQANEQFF. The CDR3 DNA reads TGTGCCAGCAGCTTTGGACAGGCCAATGAGCAGTTCTTC.